This section outlines one TCR beta chain sequence together with its context. The participants were between roughly 18 and 90 years old and came from some 23 US areas. Cohort placement rested on clinical history that participants reported themselves. The CDR3 covers 15 residues. Trimming cost V 2 bases and J 6 bases; bases outside gene matches: 6. The germline V gene encodes CDR1 MNHEY and CDR2 SVGAGI. The data originate from a study of blood T cell repertoires in COVID-19. In the source study's methods: Quantification of nucleated cells was approximated via reference gene primer amplification. Sequenced by immunoSEQ multiplex PCR; TCRdb stores in-frame clones only, minus some. The V and J calls and clone size are taken from that table; D and trimming were inferred from the DNA. Of fewer than 400,000 clones detected, under 90% appear once; the ten largest clones hold about 4.2%.

The sequenced sample was PBMCs or T cells enriched from blood (not recorded which). The chain has TRBV6-5 and TRBJ2-2; the match to TRBD2 covers 7 bases. This TCR was sampled from a man younger than 45 who had recovered from COVID-19. The CDR3 region is CASSYDAGVPGELFF. The DNA of the CDR3 is TGTGCCAGCAGTTACGACGCGGGAGTACCCGGGGAGCTGTTTTTT.